This T cell receptor beta chain comes out of a study of cytomegalovirus exposure and HLA in healthy donors. About the research overall: Among about 179 million T cells, an earlier analysis found roughly 100 million unique TCR beta sequences. General study points: In a later analysis, V- and J-gene trimming of beta chains associated with a DCLRE1C missense variant, replicated independently. TCR beta sequences numbering around 15,000 were associated with HLA alleles at 0.05 false discovery rate in a later analysis.

With 60 Vbeta and 13 Jbeta primers, the PCR was carried out. Some clones are missing from TCRdb's copy, which holds only in-frame ones; the method was immunoSEQ multiplex PCR. The data contain 80,000 to 130,000 clones, 75% to 85% of them singletons. Germline V CDR1 and CDR2: SGHNT, YYREEE (reference sequence). The V end was cut by 2 bases, the J end by 4 bases, with 9 bases between. This CDR3 is 13 amino acids long. Donors were nominally healthy when sampled, though unrecorded immune exposures were likely. This clone has only one observation. The antigen is not known. This sequence joins TRBV5-4 and TRBJ2-5; D not certain. Sequences were obtained from PBMCs. This receptor was obtained from a female donor in good health and CMV-seropositive. The CDR3 region has the DNA TGTGCCAGCAGCTTAATTCCGGGAGAGACCCAGTACTTC. Its translation: CASSLIPGETQYF.